One T cell receptor (beta chain) is described in this entry. Its antigen is currently unknown. This sample was taken from a study of T cells expressing NK-cell markers. General study findings and limits: Clones of NKG2C+ T cells that had expanded were of unclear HCMV specificity.

Production of TCR beta cDNA relied on 5'RACE template switching with UMIs. TCRdb re-called the 5' RACE reads; every CDR3 protein appears as one record, without DNA. This repertoire includes over 200,000 distinct CDR3 sequences. Source material: blood T cells: a sorted CD56 or NKG2C T cell subset, CD4+ or CD8+ T cells, or bulk PBMC T cells (not recorded which). This TCR was recovered from a man younger than 35 in good health.

This CDR3 is CASSLGLVNEQFF. The chain combines TRBV5-5 with TRBJ2-1. CDR1 is SGHKS, CDR2 YYEKEE, per germline (reference sequence). CDR3 size: 13 residues.